The entry that follows covers one T cell receptor beta chain sequence. The clone's antigen remains unknown. No much larger clone is present one base from it, and per-base qualities are unavailable. The sample is drawn from a study of spatial heterogeneity in lung cancer (dated by TCRdb to about 2019). About the investigation overall: Beta-chain transcripts were consistently detected in greater numbers than alpha-chain transcripts, which likely reflects a higher abundance of beta-chain transcripts. Nonsynonymous mutation counts, determined by whole-exome sequencing of tumor tissue, were related to TCR repertoire features. In the raw uncorrected reads, each unique combination of TCR and UMI appeared more than ten times on average. In non-small cell lung cancer, the study made a quantitative comparison of TCR alpha and beta repertoires among multiple tumor regions, matched nontumor lung and blood. TCR transcript counts in tumor regions correlated strongly with a T cell transcriptional module score from matched bulk RNA-seq. Both alpha and beta chains were TCR-sequenced in samples taken at surgery, namely 220 tumor regions, approximately 63 matched nontumor lung samples and 50 to 60 PBMC samples. Overall study outcomes, separate from this receptor: Counts of ubiquitous and regional expanded TCRs were found to correlate with counts of ubiquitous and regional nonsynonymous mutations, respectively. The tumor nonsynonymous mutation count correlated with the number of expanded alpha and beta TCRs within the tumor. Confirming at a functional level the hypothesis that regional TCRs recognize regional mutations was considered to require additional single-cell paired TCR alpha and beta sequencing. TCR-seq coverage of tumor T cells was estimated to be only about 7% for alpha chains and about 12% for beta chains.

This specimen's time point label, interpreted: sample taken at primary tumor resection. Samples were obtained from approximately 76 patients with early-stage, untreated non-small cell lung cancer from the lung TRACERx cohort. For TCR sequencing, whole RNA was extracted from tumor and nontumor lung tissue, or from cryopreserved PBMC samples, and no cell sorting was done. A patient was chosen for TCR sequencing only when enough RNA was available from at least two tumor regions. Tumor and adjacent nontumor lung specimens were reviewed by a lung pathologist before selection. Library preparation employed 5' RACE. Instrument used: NextSeq 500. The TCR library protocol attached a unique molecular identifier to each TCR cDNA molecule to allow correction of PCR and sequencing errors. The original pipeline was this. TCR identification, UMI-based error correction and CDR3 extraction were all carried out with Decombinator tools. Expanded TCRs were defined as those above a frequency of 2 per 1,000, corresponding to the top 1% of the tumor frequency distribution. Expanded tumor TCRs statistically deemed absent (corrected P<0.05) from at least one tumor region were classed as regional, and all other expanded tumor TCRs were classed as ubiquitous. Rényi diversity was computed with the R vegan package after subsampling each repertoire 100 times to 5,000 TCRs. CDR3 similarity networks were constructed using string-kernel similarity of amino acid triplets, with links drawn between CDR3s whose pairwise similarity was above 0.82. Using fastp at Q25 and MiXCR, TCRdb reprocessed the public reads and kept productive beta chains. Each CDR3 protein appears once, grouped with its most common genes and DNA. TCRdb's processing, not the authors' own work, is the source of the V and J calls. Within this sample are about 2,800 distinct CDR3 sequences, with under 55% of them counted one time only. Together, the top ten hold less than 80% of the sample.

The sample was lung tumor tissue, taken at surgery. The TCR sequence derives from a male donor with early-stage non-small cell lung cancer.

This receptor carries the CDR3 CASSSFGTRHTGELFF. The base sequence is TGTGCCAGCAGCTCCTTTGGGACTAGACACACCGGGGAGCTGTTTTTT. The chain joins TRBV7-8 to TRBJ2-2; 8 middle bases align to TRBD2. The junction shows trimming of 4 bases on V and 3 bases on J, and the gene matches do not reach 7 bases of it. From a lookup of the germline V gene, CDR1 and CDR2 are SGHVS and FQNEAQ. The CDR3, from cysteine to phenylalanine, totals 16 residues. Of the read, only the CDR3 DNA is kept; its 48 bases are in frame from base 1.